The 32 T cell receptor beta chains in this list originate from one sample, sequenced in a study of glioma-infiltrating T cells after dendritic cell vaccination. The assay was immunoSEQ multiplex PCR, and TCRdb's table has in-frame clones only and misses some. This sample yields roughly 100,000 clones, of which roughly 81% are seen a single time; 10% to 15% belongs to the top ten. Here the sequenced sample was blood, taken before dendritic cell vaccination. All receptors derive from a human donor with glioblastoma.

For the CDR3, the DNA is TGTGCCAGTAGTAAGGGACCTCCTGGACTAGCCGGCCGAGGGGGCGAGCAGTACTTC. This encodes CASSKGPPGLAGRGGEQYF. This rearrangement joins TRBV19 to TRBJ2-7; 8 bases match TRBD2. CDR1 LNHDA and CDR2 SQIVND come from the germline V gene (reference sequence). This CDR3 region has 19 residues. After removal of 4 bases from V and 6 bases from J, the junction contained 23 bases not matched to a gene. Drawing the rest from reference TRBV19 and TRBJ2-7, the complete variable domain is DGGITQSPKYLFRKEGQNVTLSCEQNLNHDAMYWYRQDPGQGLRLIYYSQIVNDFQKGDIAEGYSVSREKKESFPLTVTSAQKNPTAFYLCASSKGPPGLAGRGGEQYFGPGTRLTVT.

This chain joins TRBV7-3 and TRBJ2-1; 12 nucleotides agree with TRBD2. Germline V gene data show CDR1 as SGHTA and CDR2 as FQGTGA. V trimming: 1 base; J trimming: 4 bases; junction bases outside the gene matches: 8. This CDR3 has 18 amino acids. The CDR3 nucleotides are TGTGCCAGCAGCTTAAATCCGGTTGGGACTAGCGGGTACAATGAGCAGTTCTTC. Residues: CASSLNPVGTSGYNEQFF.

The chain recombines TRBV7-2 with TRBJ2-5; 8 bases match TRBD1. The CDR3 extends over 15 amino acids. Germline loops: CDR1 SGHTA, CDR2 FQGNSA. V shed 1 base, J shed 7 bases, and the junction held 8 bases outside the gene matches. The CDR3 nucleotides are TGTGCCAGCAGCTTAGATTTCGAGACAGGGGTGACCCAGTACTTC. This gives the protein CASSLDFETGVTQYF. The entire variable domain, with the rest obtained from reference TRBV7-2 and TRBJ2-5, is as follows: GAGVSQSPSNKVTEKGKDVELRCDPISGHTALYWYRQSLGQGLEFLIYFQGNSAPDKSGLPSDRFSAERTGGSVSTLTIQRTQQEDSAVYLCASSLDFETGVTQYFGPGTRLLVL.

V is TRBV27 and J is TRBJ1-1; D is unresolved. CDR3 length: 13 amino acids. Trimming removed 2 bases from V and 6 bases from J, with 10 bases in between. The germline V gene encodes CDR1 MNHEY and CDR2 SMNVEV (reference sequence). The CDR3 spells CASSLGRAAEAFF. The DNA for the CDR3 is TGTGCCAGCAGTTTAGGGAGGGCAGCTGAAGCTTTCTTT.

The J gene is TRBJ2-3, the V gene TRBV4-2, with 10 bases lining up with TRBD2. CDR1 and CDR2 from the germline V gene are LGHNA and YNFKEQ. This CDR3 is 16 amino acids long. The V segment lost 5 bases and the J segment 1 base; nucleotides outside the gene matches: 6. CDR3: CASSLGLAGGTDTQYF. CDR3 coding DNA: TGTGCCAGCAGCTTGGGGCTAGCGGGGGGCACAGATACGCAGTATTTT.

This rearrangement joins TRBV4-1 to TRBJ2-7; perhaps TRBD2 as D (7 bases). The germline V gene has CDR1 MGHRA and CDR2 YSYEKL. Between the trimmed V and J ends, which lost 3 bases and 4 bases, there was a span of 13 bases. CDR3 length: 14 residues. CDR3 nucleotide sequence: TGCGCCAGCAGCCAGGGTCGGGGGGCGTACGAGCAGTACTTC. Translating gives CASSQGRGAYEQYF.

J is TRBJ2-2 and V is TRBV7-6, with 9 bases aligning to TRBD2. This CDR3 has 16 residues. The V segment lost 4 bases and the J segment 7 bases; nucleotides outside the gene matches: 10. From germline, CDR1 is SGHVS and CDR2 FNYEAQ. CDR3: CASSSSGRGGNGELFF. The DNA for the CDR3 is TGTGCCAGCAGCTCCTCGGGGCGGGGGGGCAACGGGGAGCTGTTTTTT.

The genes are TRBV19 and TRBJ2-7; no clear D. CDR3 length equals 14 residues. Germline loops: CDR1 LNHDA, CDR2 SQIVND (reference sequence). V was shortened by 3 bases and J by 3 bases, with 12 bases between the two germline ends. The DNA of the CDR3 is TGTGCCAGTAGTATCTCCACCAATAGCTACGAGCAGTACTTC. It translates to CASSISTNSYEQYF.

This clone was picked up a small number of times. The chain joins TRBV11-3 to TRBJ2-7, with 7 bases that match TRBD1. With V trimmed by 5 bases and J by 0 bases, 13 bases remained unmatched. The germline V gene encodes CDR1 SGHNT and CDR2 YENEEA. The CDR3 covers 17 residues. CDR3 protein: CASSPWDGTDSSYEQYF. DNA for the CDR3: TGTGCCAGCAGCCCATGGGACGGGACAGACAGCTCCTACGAGCAGTACTTC.

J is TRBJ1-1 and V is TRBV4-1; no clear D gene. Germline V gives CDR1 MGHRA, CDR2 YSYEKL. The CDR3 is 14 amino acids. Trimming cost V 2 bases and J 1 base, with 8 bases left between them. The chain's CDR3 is CASSQSGRNTEAFF. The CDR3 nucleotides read TGCGCCAGCAGCCAATCTGGGAGGAACACTGAAGCTTTCTTT.

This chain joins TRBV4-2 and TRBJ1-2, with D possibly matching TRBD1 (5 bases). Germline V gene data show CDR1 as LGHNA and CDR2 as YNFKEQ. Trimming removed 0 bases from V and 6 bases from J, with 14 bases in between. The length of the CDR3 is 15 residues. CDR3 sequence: CASSQDRGTADGYTF. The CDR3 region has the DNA TGTGCCAGCAGCCAAGACCGCGGGACGGCGGATGGCTACACCTTC.

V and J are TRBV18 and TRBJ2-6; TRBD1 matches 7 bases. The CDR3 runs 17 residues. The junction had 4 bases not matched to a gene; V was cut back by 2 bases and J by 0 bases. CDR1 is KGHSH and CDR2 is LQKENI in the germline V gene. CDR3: CASSPGDSRSGANVLTF. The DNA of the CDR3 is TGTGCCAGCTCACCAGGGGACAGCCGCTCTGGGGCCAACGTCCTGACTTTC.

The CDR3 sequence is CASSNPGGEQYF. CDR3 sequence (DNA): TGTGCCAGCAGCAATCCGGGAGGCGAGCAGTACTTC. The chain couples TRBV7-3 to TRBJ2-7, with 7 bases aligning to TRBD2. The CDR3 covers 12 residues. The germline gives CDR1 SGHTA, CDR2 FQGTGA. Trimming took 5 bases from V and 6 from J; bases not matched to a gene: 4.

The CDR3: CASSQSTGGNTEAFF. DNA for the CDR3: TGCGCCAGCAGCCAAAGTACAGGGGGGAACACTGAAGCTTTCTTT. This chain uses TRBV4-3 with TRBJ1-1, with 8 bases aligning to TRBD1. The V gene end was trimmed by 2 bases and the J gene end by 1 base; junction bases not matched to a gene: 3. Germline V gene sequence: CDR1 LGHNA, CDR2 YSLEER. CDR3 length: 15 residues.

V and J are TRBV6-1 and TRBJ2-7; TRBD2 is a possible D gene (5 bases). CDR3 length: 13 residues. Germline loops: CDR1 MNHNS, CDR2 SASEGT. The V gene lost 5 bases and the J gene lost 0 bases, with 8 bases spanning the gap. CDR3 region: CASSKGSSYEQYF. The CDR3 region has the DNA TGTGCCAGCAGTAAAGGGAGCTCCTACGAGCAGTACTTC.

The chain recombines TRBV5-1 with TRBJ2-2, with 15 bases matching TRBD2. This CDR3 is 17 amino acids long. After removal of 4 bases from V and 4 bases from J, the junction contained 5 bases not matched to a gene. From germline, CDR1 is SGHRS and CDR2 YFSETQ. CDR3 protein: CASSLGLAGGVTGELFF. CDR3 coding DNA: TGCGCCAGCAGCCTGGGACTAGCGGGGGGAGTCACCGGGGAGCTGTTTTTT. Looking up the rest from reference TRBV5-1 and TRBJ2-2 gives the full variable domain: KAGVTQTPRYLIKTRGQQVTLSCSPISGHRSVSWYQQTPGQGLQFLFEYFSETQRNKGNFPGRFSGRQFSNSRSEMNVSTLELGDSALYLCASSLGLAGGVTGELFFGEGSRLTVL.

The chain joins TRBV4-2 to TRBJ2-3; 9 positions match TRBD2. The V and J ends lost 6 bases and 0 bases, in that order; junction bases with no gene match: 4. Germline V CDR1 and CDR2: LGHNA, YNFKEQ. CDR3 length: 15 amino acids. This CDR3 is CASRPTSGSTDTQYF. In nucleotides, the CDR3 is TGTGCCAGCAGACCAACTAGCGGGAGCACAGATACGCAGTATTTT.

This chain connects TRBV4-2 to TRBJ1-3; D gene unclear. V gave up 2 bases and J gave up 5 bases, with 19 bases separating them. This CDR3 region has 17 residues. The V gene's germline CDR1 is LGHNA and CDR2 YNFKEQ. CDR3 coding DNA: TGTGCCAGCAGCCAAATCTCCTGGGGAGCCCCCAGAAACACCATATATTTT. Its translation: CASSQISWGAPRNTIYF.

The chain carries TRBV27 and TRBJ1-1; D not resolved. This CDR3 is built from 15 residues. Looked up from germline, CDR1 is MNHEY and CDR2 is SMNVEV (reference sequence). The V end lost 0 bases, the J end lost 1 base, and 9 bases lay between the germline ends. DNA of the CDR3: TGTGCCAGCAGTTTATCGTCCAGGCGGAACACTGAAGCTTTCTTT. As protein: CASSLSSRRNTEAFF.

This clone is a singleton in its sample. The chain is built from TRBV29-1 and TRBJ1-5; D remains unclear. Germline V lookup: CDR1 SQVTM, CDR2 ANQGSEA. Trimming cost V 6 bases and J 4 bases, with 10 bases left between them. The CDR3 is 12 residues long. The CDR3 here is CSVADPNQPQHF. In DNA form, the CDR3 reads TGCAGCGTAGCGGACCCTAATCAGCCCCAGCATTTT. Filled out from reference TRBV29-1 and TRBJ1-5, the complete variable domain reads SAVISQKPSRDICQRGTSLTIQCQVDSQVTMMFWYRQQPGQSLTLIATANQGSEATYESGFVIDKFPISRPNLTFSTLTVSNMSPEDSSIYLCSVADPNQPQHFGDGTRLSIL.

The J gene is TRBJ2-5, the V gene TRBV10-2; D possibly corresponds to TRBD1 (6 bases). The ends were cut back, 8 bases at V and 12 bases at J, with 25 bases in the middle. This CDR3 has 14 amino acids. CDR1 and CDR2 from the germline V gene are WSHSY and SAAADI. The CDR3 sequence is CASRGLAGAGPEYF. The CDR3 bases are TGCGCCAGCCGAGGATTGGCAGGGGCCGGTCCGGAGTACTTC.

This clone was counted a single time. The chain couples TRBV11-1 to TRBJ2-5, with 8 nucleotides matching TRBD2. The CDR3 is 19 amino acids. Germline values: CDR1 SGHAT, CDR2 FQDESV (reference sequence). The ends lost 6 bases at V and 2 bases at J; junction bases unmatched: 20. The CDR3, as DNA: TGTGCCAGCAGTACACCTCGACGGGGGGGCCGAGAGCTGCAAGAGACCCAGTACTTC. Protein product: CASSTPRRGGRELQETQYF. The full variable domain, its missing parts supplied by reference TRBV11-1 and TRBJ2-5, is EAEVAQSPRYKITEKSQAVAFWCDPISGHATLYWYRQILGQGPELLVQFQDESVVDDSQLPKDRFSAERLKGVDSTLKIQPAELGDSAMYLCASSTPRRGGRELQETQYFGPGTRLLVL.

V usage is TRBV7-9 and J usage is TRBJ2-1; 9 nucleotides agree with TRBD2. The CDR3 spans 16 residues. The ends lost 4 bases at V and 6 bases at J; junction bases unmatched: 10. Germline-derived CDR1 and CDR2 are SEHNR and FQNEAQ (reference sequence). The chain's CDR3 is CASSSRRLAGTNEQFF. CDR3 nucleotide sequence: TGTGCCAGCAGCTCGAGGAGGCTAGCGGGGACCAATGAGCAGTTCTTC.

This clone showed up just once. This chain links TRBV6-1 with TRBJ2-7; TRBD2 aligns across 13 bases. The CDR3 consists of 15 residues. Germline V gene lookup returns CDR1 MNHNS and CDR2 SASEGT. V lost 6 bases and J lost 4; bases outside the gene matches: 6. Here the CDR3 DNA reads TGTGCCAGCAGCCGGGGACTAGCGGGGATTTACGAGCAGTACTTC. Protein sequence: CASSRGLAGIYEQYF.

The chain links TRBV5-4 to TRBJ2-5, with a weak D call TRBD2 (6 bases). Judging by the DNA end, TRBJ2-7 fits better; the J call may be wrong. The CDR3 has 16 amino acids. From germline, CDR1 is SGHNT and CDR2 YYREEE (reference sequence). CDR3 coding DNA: TGTGCCAGCAGCCAAGAGGCTAGCGCGAGCTCCTACGAGCAGTACTTC. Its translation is CASSQEASASSYEQYF.

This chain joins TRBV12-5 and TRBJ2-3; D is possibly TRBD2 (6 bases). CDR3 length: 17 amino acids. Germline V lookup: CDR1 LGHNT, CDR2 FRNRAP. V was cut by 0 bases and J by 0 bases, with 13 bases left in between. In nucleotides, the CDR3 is TGTGCTAGTGGTTTGGTAGCTCGCCGGGAGAGCACAGATACGCAGTATTTT. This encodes CASGLVARRESTDTQYF.

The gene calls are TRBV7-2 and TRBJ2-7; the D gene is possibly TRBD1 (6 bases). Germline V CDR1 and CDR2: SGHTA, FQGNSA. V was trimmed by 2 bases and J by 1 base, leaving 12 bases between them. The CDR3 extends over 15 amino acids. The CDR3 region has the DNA TGTGCCAGCAGCTTATCCTTGGGGGCTTCCTACGAGCAGTACTTC. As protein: CASSLSLGASYEQYF.

This CDR3 is CASSLDRATEAFF. The DNA of the CDR3 is TGTGCCAGCAGCTTAGACAGGGCCACTGAAGCTTTCTTT. V gene TRBV11-3 combines with J gene TRBJ1-1, with D maybe TRBD1 (5 bases). CDR3 length: 13 residues. V shed 0 bases and J shed 4 bases, with 6 bases lying between them. Germline V gives CDR1 SGHNT, CDR2 YENEEA.

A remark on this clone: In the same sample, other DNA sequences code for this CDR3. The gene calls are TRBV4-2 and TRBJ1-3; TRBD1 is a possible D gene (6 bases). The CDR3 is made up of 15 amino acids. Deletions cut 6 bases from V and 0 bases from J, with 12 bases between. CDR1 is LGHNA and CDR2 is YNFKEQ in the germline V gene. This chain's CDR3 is CASSLDRSSGNTIYF. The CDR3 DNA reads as TGTGCCAGCAGTTTGGACAGAAGCTCTGGAAACACCATATATTTT.

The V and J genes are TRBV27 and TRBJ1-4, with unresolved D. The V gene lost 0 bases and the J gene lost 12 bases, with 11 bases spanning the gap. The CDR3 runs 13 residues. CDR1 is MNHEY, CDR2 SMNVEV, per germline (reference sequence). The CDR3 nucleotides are TGTGCCAGCAGTTTATCGACGGGGAACCAACTGTTTTTT. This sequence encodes CASSLSTGNQLFF.

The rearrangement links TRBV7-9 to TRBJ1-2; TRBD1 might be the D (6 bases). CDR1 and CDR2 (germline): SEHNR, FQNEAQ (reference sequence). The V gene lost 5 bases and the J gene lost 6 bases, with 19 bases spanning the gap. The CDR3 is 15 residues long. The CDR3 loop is CASSTTGKTKDGYTF. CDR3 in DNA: TGTGCCAGCAGCACGACAGGAAAAACAAAGGATGGCTACACCTTC.

The CDR3 protein is CASSLGLTNTGELFF. Here the CDR3 DNA reads TGTGCCAGCAGCCTGGGACTAACGAACACCGGGGAGCTGTTTTTT. The chain is built from TRBV5-8 and TRBJ2-2, with TRBD2 matching 7 bases. CDR1 and CDR2 (germline): SGHTS, YDEGEE. This CDR3 spans 15 amino acids. J was trimmed by 0 bases and V by 4 bases; bases with no gene match: 3. The full variable domain, its missing parts supplied by reference TRBV5-8 and TRBJ2-2, is EAGVTQSPTHLIKTRGQQATLRCSPISGHTSVYWYQQALGLGLQFLLWYDEGEERNRGNFPPRFSGRQFPNYSSELNVNALELEDSALYLCASSLGLTNTGELFFGEGSRLTVL.